The T cell receptor (beta chain) described here comes from a study of T cell responses to AZD1222 COVID-19 vaccine (dated by TCRdb to the early 2020s). Background for the entire study: AZD1222 recipients with second doses at about 4 weeks or about 12 weeks were pooled, because spike-specific TCR depth and breadth did not differ between schedules. TCR sequencing was performed for fewer than 250 trial participants, of whom about 200 were given two doses of AZD1222 and around 25 were given two doses of MenACWY control vaccine. Enrollment into the trials was organized by age into subgroups of 18-55, 56-69 and 70-plus years, and those subgroups contained roughly 160, 29 and 62 TCR-sequenced participants, respectively.

Notes on this clone: Its antigen is not yet known. Within one base of it there is no much larger clone, and no base qualities were kept.

Study-wide conclusions, independent of this receptor: Only a handful of AZD1222 recipients were SARS-CoV-2 seropositive at baseline, limiting conclusions about previously exposed vaccinees. Because no day 14 peak-response samples were available, repertoires were characterized only after the peak T cell response. After two AZD1222 doses, both the breadth and the depth of spike-specific TCRs were significantly higher than at day 0 and than in MenACWY recipients. Most participants were white British and females outnumbered males, and the authors suggested that clonal diversity may have been underestimated. Reportedly, almost half of the unique spike-specific TCRs recognized epitopes lying outside the regions that are mutated in the B.1.351 and B.1.1.7 variants. In the small 56-69-year group, the increase in depth fell short of significance, most likely because of low power. The vaccine-associated CD4 TCRs covered the entire spike protein, and the dominant responses fell in regions 160-218 and 743-854.

The sample's time point label, in plain terms: baseline before first vaccination. Vaccinee samples were obtained from the UK trials COV001 and COV002, which included a single-blind randomized controlled phase 2/3 trial of AZD1222 (ChAdOx1 nCoV-19) in healthy adults. For TCRbeta chain sequencing, PBMC samples from trial participants were taken at day 0 and at day 28 after the second dose. Including the terminal cysteine and phenylalanine, the CDR3 comprises 16 residues. The kept DNA is CDR3 alone, 48 bases in frame from the first base. According to the germline V gene (reference sequence), CDR1 reads LNHDA and CDR2 reads SQIVND. Trimmed from V: 4 bases; trimmed from J: 8 bases; junction bases lacking a gene match: 14. The CDR3 regions of human TCRbeta chains were subjected to immunosequencing. Under the source paper's analysis protocol: TCRs in the repertoires were compared against a reference library of SARS-CoV-2-specific TCRs that had been generated with the MIRA antigen-specificity platform. Breadth was defined as the fraction of unique TCRs that were SARS-CoV-2-associated, and depth was defined as the fraction of total T cells that were SARS-CoV-2-associated. Using the MIRA data, each spike-specific TCR was assigned both to the spike region to which the TCR was reactive and to a CD4 or CD8 class. Log10-transformed breadth and depth values were compared by one-way ANOVA with Sidak's multiple comparisons tests. The table was pulled from immuneACCESS by TCRdb, which kept in-frame rearrangements only. Such tables lose some clones; where checked, under half of the loss comes from unresolved V genes, and the rest has no known cause. For V, J and clone size, that table is used; D and trimming come from the DNA. This sample comprises some 100,000 clones, about 90% of them detected only once. About 15% of the sample rests with the top ten.

This clonotype originated in an adult in good health. Recombination joined TRBV19 with TRBJ1-2; TRBD1 lines up with 9 middle nucleotides. The specimen comprised peripheral blood, sampled on day 0 of AZD1222 vaccination. The DNA sequence follows: TGTGCCAGTAGTAACCGGGACAGGGTGTTCCTTACGGGCTACACCTTC. The encoded protein is CASSNRDRVFLTGYTF.